This T cell receptor beta chain was captured by sequencing in a study of cytomegalovirus exposure and HLA in healthy donors. The CDR3 extends over 13 amino acids. Trimming stripped 11 bases from V and 8 bases from J, with 19 bases between. From germline, CDR1 is SEHNR and CDR2 FQNEAQ (reference sequence). Using immunoSEQ multiplex PCR, the repertoire was profiled, and TCRdb retains in-frame clones only, with some absent. The table records fewer than 85,000 clones, roughly 92% of them present only once. The chain has TRBV7-9 and TRBJ2-1; the D gene is possibly TRBD2 (7 bases). The sequence was collected from a woman between 18 and 29 years old in good health and CMV-seronegative. Sequences were obtained from PBMCs. The CDR3 DNA is TGTGCCTGGGGGCGGGGGCCCATGGATGAGCAGTTCTTC. This encodes CAWGRGPMDEQFF.